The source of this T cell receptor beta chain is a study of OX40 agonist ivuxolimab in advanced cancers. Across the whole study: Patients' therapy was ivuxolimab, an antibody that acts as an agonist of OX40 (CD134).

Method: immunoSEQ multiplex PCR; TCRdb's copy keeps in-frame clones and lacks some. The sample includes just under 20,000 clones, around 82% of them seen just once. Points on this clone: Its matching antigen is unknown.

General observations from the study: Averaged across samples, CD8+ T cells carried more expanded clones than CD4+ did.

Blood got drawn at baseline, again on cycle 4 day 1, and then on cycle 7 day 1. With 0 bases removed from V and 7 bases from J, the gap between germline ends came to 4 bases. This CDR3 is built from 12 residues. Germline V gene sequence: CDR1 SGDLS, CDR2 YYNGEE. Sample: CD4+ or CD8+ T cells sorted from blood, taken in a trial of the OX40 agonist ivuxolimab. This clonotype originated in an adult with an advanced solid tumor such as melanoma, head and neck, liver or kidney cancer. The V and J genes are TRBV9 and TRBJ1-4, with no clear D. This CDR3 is CASSVAGEKLFF. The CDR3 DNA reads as TGTGCCAGCAGCGTAGCGGGTGAAAAACTGTTTTTT.